This TCR beta chain comes out of a study of shared clonotypes between healthy human individuals (dated by TCRdb to the early 2020s). Regarding the complete study: The cohort comprised two women and three men aged 18 to 49 years. Per donor, three plates each were used for CD4 naive and CD4 memory, two for CD8 naive, and one for CD8 memory. The study deeply sequenced blood TCR repertoires of five healthy adults to estimate repertoire size and the extent of clonotype sharing between individuals. Libraries were prepared and TCR repertoires were sequenced by different laboratories using diverse techniques, in order to increase sequencing depth and limit assay-specific biases. Per donor, leukapheresis produced somewhere between about 0.8 and 9 billion PBMCs.

Using the deep immunoSEQ assay, multiplex PCR amplified TCR CDR3 regions from genomic DNA. Extracted genomic DNA from each cell subset was spread evenly across all wells of several immunoSEQ 96-well plates, with each plate serving as a replicate. For sorted subsets, approximately 200 ng of genomic DNA, equivalent to about 30,000 T cell genomes, went into each replicate PCR. Purified libraries were measured with a Qubit 3.0 fluorometer, size-checked on a Bioanalyzer 2100, and measured again with the KAPA Library Quantification kit. Each immunoSEQ 96-well plate was sequenced on its own single-read 150-cycle Illumina NextSeq 550 flow cell. As for the original processing: The immunoSEQ output contained only junctional sequences without quality scores, so filtering could not match that applied to full-length reads. To assign V/J genes and CDR3, sequences were annotated against IMGT germline references using PyIR, a Python wrapper for IgBLAST v1.9. Reads with weak V/J assignments (E-value above 1e-6), missing CDR3, stop codons, out-of-frame junctions, or ambiguous translated residues were removed. V3J clonotypes were defined by identical inferred V gene, J gene, and CDR3 amino acid sequence. Percentage overlap between repertoires was computed as shared unique clonotypes divided by the size of the smaller repertoire. RTK rarefaction, the Chao1 estimator, and Recon v2.1 estimates of unobserved clonotypes were used to assess repertoire richness. Generation probabilities were computed with OLGA for all TCRbeta clonotypes obtained by the gDNA method from four donors. In its TCRdb copy, this immuneACCESS table keeps in-frame sequences only and misses some clones. Where compared with another copy, unresolved V genes explain less than half of these, and the others have no known cause. V, J and clone size are taken as reported in that table, and D and trimming were inferred from the DNA itself. The sample table records roughly 2.6 million clones; around nine tenths of these occur just once. The ten largest clones represent around 0.14% of the sample.

Remarks on this clone: Its antigen is unknown. No base quality values were provided; no much bigger clone lies one nucleotide off.

Overall results and qualifications from the work: Estimated clonotype richness was generally larger for naive than for memory subsets. Sharing across several donors was observed for around 5% of naive CD4, under 4% of naive CD8, 2% to 2.5% of memory CD4, and 0.4% of memory CD8 clonotypes. Sampling was limited to blood, and TCR repertoires in tissue likely differ from TCR repertoires in blood. Higher generation probabilities were observed for clonotypes shared by all four sorted-subset donors than for non-shared clonotypes. Incomplete sequencing was indicated by rarefaction of sorted-subset datasets, despite the large sequencing depth. Because the study included only a small number of donors, the genetic and exposure-history diversity represented was limited. Pairwise subsampling indicated that sequencing depth was expected to affect the degree of clonotype sharing among donors.

From the germline V gene, CDR1 is SQVTM and CDR2 is ANQGSEA. The CDR3 runs 14 amino acids, cysteine and phenylalanine included. The kept DNA is CDR3 alone, 42 bases in frame from the first base. Deletion took 3 bases off V and 7 bases off J, with a span of 18 bases between the germline ends. Donors were healthy HIV-negative adults with no recently reported acute infections or vaccinations. All donors were Caucasian adults living in Nashville, Tennessee, USA. CD4+ T cells were enriched through magnetic negative selection, after which naive cells were positively selected on CD45RA and the remaining negative fraction served as the memory subset. After blood collection by leukapheresis, PBMCs were isolated using Ficoll-Histopaque density gradient centrifugation and then cryopreserved in the vapor phase of liquid nitrogen. Analytical flow cytometry was used to check the purity and quantity of every magnetically sorted T cell population. Genomic DNA was isolated from every sorted fraction and measured by UV absorbance on a Nanodrop 2000c.

The sequence joins TRBV29-1 to TRBJ1-1, with a weak D call of TRBD1 (5 bases match). Sequenced: naive CD4+ T cells sorted from blood. This specimen's cell subset or site label, interpreted: CD45RA+ positively selected. The clonotype originates from a man aged 18 to 29 in good health. The CDR3 protein sequence reads: CSVDLGTDPGEAFF. The nucleotide sequence reads TGCAGCGTTGATTTAGGGACCGACCCCGGTGAAGCTTTCTTT.